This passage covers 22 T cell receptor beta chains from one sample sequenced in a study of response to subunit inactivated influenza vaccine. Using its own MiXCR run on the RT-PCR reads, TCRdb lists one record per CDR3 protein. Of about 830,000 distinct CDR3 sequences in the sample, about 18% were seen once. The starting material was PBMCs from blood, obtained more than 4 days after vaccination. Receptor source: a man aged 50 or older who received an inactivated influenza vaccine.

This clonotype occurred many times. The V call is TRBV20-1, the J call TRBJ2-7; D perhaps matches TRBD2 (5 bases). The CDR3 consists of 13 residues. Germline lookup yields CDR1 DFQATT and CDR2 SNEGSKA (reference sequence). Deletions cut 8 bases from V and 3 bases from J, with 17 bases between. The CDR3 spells CSPKRGEFYEQYF. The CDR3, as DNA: TGCAGTCCGAAGCGTGGGGAGTTCTACGAGCAGTACTTC.

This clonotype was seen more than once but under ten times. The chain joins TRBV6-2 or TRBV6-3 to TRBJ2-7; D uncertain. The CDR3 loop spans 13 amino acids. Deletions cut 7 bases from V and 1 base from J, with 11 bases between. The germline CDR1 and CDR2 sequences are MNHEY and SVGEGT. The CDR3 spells CASTDGTSYEQYF. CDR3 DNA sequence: TGTGCCAGCACCGACGGCACTTCCTACGAGCAGTACTTC.

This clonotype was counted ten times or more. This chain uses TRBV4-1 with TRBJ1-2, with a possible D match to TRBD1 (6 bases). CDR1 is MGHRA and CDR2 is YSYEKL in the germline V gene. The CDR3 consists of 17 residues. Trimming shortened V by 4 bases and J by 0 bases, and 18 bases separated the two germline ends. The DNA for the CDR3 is TGCGCCAGCAGCCCATCAAGGGGGATTAGGGCTAACTATGGCTACACCTTC. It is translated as CASSPSRGIRANYGYTF.

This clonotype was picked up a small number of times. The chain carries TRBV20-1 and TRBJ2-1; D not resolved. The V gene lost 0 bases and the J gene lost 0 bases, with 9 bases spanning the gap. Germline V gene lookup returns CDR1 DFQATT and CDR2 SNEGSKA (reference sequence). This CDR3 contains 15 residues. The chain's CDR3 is CSARERFSSYNEQFF. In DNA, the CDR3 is TGCAGTGCTAGAGAGAGATTCAGCTCCTACAATGAGCAGTTCTTC.

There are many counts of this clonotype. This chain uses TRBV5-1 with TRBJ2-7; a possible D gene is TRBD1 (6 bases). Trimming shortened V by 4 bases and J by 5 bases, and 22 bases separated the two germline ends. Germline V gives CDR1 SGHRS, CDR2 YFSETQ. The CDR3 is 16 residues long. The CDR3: CASSRGDTTGSNEQYF. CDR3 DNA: TGCGCCAGCAGCCGTGGTGATACGACAGGTTCCAACGAGCAGTACTTC.

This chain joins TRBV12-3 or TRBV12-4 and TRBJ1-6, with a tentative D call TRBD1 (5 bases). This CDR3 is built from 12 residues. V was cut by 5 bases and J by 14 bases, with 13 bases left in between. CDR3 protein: CASSILGGALHF. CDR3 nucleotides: TGTGCCAGCAGTATACTCGGGGGAGCCCTCCACTTT.

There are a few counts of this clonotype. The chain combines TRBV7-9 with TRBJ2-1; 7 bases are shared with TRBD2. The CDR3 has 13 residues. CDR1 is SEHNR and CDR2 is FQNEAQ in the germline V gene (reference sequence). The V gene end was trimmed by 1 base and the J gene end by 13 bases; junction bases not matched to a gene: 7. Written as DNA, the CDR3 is TGTGCCAGCAGCTTAGAGGGCGGGAGAGCCCAGTTCTTC. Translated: CASSLEGGRAQFF. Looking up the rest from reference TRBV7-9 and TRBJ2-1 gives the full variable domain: DTGVSQNPRHKITKRGQNVTFRCDPISEHNRLYWYRQTLGQGPEFLTYFQNEAQLEKSRLLSDRFSAERPKGSFSTLEIQRTEQGDSAMYLCASSLEGGRAQFFGPGTRLTVL.

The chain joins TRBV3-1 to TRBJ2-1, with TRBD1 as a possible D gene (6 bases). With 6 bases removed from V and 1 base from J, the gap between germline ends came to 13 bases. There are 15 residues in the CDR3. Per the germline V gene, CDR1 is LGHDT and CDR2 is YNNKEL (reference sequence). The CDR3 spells CASRPSRGSYNEQFF. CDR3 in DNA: TGTGCCAGCAGGCCTTCCAGGGGTTCCTACAATGAGCAGTTCTTC.

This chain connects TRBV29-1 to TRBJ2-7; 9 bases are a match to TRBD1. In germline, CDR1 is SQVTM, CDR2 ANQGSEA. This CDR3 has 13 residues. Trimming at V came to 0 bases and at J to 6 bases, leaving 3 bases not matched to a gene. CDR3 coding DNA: TGCAGCGTTGAAGAAGGGACAGGGAGCGAGCAGTACTTC. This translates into CSVEEGTGSEQYF.

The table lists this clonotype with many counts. The CDR3 spells CASSRETSGGYNEQFF. Written as DNA, the CDR3 is TGCGCCAGCAGCCGAGAGACTAGCGGGGGGTACAATGAGCAGTTCTTC. This rearrangement joins TRBV4-1 to TRBJ2-1; TRBD2 agrees at 13 bases. The V gene's germline CDR1 is MGHRA and CDR2 YSYEKL. The CDR3 extends over 16 amino acids. Trimming cost V 4 bases and J 4 bases; bases outside gene matches: 4.

The CDR3 coding sequence is TGCAGTGCTAGAGAAGGATCCCGTCCCGGGGAGCTGTTTTTT. This codes for CSAREGSRPGELFF. V usage is TRBV20-1 and J usage is TRBJ2-2; D is unclear. The V end lost 0 bases, the J end lost 6 bases, and 11 bases lay between the germline ends. The CDR3 spans 14 residues. Germline loops: CDR1 DFQATT, CDR2 SNEGSKA (reference sequence).

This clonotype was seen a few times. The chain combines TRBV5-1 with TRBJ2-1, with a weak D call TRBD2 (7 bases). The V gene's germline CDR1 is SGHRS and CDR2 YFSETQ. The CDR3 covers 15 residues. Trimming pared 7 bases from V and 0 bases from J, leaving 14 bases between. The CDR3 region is CASAKGGSSYNEQFF. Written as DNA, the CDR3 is TGCGCCAGCGCTAAGGGGGGGAGCTCCTACAATGAGCAGTTCTTC.

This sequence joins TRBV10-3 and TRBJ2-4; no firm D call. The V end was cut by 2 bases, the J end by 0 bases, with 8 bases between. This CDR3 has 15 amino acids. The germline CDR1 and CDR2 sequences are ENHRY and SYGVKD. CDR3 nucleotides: TGTGCCATCAGTGAGGGCCTTCTAGCCAAAAACATTCAGTACTTC. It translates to CAISEGLLAKNIQYF.

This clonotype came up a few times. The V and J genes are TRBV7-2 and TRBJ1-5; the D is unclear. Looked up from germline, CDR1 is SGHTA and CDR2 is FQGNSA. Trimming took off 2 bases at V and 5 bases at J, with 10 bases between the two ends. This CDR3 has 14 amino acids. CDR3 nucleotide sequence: TGTGCCAGCAGCTTAAATCGGAGGGATCAGCCCCAGCATTTT. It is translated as CASSLNRRDQPQHF.

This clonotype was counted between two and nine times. The CDR3 bases are TGCGCCAGCAGCCAAGAGGACAGGGCCTACAATGAGCAGTTCTTC. As protein: CASSQEDRAYNEQFF. The rearrangement uses TRBV4-3 and TRBJ2-1, with TRBD1 matching over 8 bases. This CDR3 is 15 amino acids long. Per the germline V gene, CDR1 is LGHNA and CDR2 is YSLEER. J gave up 2 bases and V 0 bases, and 0 bases lay outside the gene matches.

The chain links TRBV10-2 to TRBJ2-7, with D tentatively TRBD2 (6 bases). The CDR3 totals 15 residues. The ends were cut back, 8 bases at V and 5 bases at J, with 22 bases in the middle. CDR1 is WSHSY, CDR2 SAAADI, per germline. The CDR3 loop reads CASGEPGLRDDEQYF. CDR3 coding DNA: TGCGCCAGCGGCGAACCGGGACTCAGGGACGACGAGCAGTACTTC.

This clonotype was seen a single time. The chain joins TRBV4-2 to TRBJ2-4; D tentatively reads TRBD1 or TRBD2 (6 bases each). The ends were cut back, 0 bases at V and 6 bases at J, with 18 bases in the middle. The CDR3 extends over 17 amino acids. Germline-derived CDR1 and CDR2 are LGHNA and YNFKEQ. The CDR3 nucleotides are TGTGCCAGCAGCCAAGAGTTAGGGGGGTTGGATGGAAACATTCAGTACTTC. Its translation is CASSQELGGLDGNIQYF.

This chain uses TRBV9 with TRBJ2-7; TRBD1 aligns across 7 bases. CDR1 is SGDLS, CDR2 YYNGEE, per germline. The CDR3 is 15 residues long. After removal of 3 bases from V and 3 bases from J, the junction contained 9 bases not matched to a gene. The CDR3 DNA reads TGTGCCAGCAGCGCCTCCGGGACAGCTCACTACGAGCAGTACTTC. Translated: CASSASGTAHYEQYF.

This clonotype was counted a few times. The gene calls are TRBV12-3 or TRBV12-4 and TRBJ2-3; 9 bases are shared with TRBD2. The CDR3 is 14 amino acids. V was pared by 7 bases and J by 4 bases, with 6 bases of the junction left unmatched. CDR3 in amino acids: CASTLAGIADTQYF. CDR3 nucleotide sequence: TGTGCCAGCACCCTAGCGGGAATCGCAGATACGCAGTATTTT.

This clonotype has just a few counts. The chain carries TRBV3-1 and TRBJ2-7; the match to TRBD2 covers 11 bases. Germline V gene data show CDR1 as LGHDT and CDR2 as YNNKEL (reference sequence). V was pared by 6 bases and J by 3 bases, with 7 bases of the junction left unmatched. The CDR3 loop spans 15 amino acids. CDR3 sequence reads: CASSHSSGGRYEQYF. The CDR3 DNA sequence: TGTGCCAGCAGTCATTCTAGCGGGGGGCGCTACGAGCAGTACTTC.

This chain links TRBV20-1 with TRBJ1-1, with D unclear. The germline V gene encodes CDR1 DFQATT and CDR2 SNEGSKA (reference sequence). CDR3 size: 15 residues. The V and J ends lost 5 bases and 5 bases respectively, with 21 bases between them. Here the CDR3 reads CSADGVMGLPTEAFF. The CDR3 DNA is TGCAGTGCTGATGGGGTCATGGGGTTACCGACTGAAGCTTTCTTT.

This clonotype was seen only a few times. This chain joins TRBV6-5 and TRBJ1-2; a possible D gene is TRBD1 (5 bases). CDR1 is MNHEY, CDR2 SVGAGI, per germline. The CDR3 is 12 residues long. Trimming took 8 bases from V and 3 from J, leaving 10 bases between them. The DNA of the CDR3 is TGTGCCAGCCGTGTGGGGCACTATGGCTACACCTTC. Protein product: CASRVGHYGYTF.